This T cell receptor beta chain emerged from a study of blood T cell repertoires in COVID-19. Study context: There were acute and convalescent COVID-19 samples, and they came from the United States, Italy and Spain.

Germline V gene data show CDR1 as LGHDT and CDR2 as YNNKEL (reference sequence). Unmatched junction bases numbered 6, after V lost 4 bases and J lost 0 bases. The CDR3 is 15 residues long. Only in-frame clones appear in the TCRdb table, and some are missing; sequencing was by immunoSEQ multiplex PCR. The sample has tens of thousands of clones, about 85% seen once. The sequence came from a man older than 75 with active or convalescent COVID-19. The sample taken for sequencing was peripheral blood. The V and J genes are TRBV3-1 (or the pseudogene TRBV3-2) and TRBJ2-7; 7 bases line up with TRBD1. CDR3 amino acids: CASSPTGYYSYEQYF. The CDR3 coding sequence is TGTGCCAGCAGCCCGACAGGGTACTACTCCTACGAGCAGTACTTC.